These T cell receptor beta chains were read from a single sample in a study of control samples from healthy donors and cancer patients. Produced via immunoSEQ multiplex PCR; TCRdb's table is partial and in-frame only. The sample consists of approximately 89,000 clones, more than 75% of them appearing once. Material: blood. These receptors were obtained from a woman in her thirties or forties in good health. Each CDR3 is given with its conserved first and last residue. Fields, in order: D gene, V gene, clone size, J gene, CDR3 protein, CDR3 DNA. D genes are given only for firm matches. Size tells how often a clone was seen (once, few, many) or the class of an expanded clone, and some rows leave it out.

TRBD1	TRBV7-8	NA	TRBJ1-1	CASRDHRGRRSSEAFF	TGTGCCAGCAGAGACCACAGGGGGCGCCGCTCGTCTGAAGCTTTCTTT
NA	TRBV5-4	NA	TRBJ2-1	CASSLEGGVYNEQFF	TGTGCCAGCAGCTTGGAAGGGGGGGTCTACAATGAGCAGTTCTTC
NA	TRBV6-1	NA	TRBJ1-4	CASSGAPRTNEKLFF	TGTGCCAGCTCAGGGGCCCCCAGAACTAATGAAAAACTGTTTTTT
TRBD2	TRBV5-1	once	TRBJ2-1	CASSLARERGGVNEQFF	TGCGCCAGCAGCTTGGCTCGTGAGCGGGGGGGCGTCAATGAGCAGTTCTTC
NA	TRBV11-3	once	TRBJ2-7	CASSLGGGGLEQYF	TGTGCCAGCAGCTTAGGGGGAGGAGGTCTGGAGCAGTACTTC
TRBD1	TRBV19	NA	TRBJ2-2	CASSIDGTATGELFF	TGTGCCAGTAGTATAGATGGGACAGCCACCGGGGAGCTGTTTTTT
TRBD2	TRBV4-1	NA	TRBJ2-3	CASSRGTSGGRSHSDTQYF	TGCGCCAGCAGCCGGGGGACTAGCGGGGGAAGGTCCCATTCAGATACGCAGTATTTT
NA	TRBV13	NA	TRBJ1-4	CASRSTLNEKLFF	TGTGCCAGCAGGTCCACGCTCAATGAAAAACTGTTTTTT
NA	TRBV2	few	TRBJ2-2	CASRGGPNTGELFF	TGTGCCAGCAGGGGGGGACCGAACACCGGGGAGCTGTTTTTT
NA	TRBV29-1	NA	TRBJ2-3	CSVKDRILTDTQYF	TGCAGCGTTAAGGACCGAATACTCACAGATACGCAGTATTTT
TRBD1	TRBV5-1	once	TRBJ1-6	CASSSGTGNSPLHF	TGCGCCAGCAGCTCCGGGACAGGGAATTCACCCCTCCACTTT
NA	TRBV6-6	NA	TRBJ1-4	CASSSGSGGEKLFF	TGTGCCAGCAGCTCCGGGTCTGGGGGTGAAAAACTGTTTTTT
TRBD1	TRBV4-1	NA	TRBJ1-2	CASSQGQGLISYGYTF	TGCGCCAGCAGCCAGGGACAGGGCCTCATTTCCTATGGCTACACCTTC
NA	TRBV16	NA	TRBJ2-2	CASSQSGTSGELFF	TGTGCCAGCAGCCAATCCGGGACGTCCGGGGAGCTGTTTTTT
NA	TRBV6-4	NA	TRBJ2-6	CASSTTGGAGANVLTF	TGTGCCAGCAGTACTACGGGGGGCGCTGGGGCCAACGTCCTGACTTTC
NA	TRBV6-2/TRBV6-3	NA	TRBJ1-2	CASSDWISYTF	TGTGCCAGCAGTGACTGGATCAGCTACACCTTC
NA	TRBV7-3	NA	TRBJ2-3	CASSFAGSTDTQYF	TGTGCCAGCAGCTTTGCGGGTAGCACAGATACGCAGTATTTT
TRBD2	TRBV7-2	NA	TRBJ2-3	CASSLASGGPDTQYF	TGTGCCAGCAGCTTAGCTAGCGGGGGCCCAGATACGCAGTATTTT
NA	TRBV6-4	NA	TRBJ1-2	CASSDSGDRDIYGYTF	TGTGCCAGCAGTGACTCTGGAGACCGGGACATCTATGGCTACACCTTC
TRBD2	TRBV11-3	NA	TRBJ2-2	CASSPTGGGLRTGELFF	TGTGCCAGCAGCCCCACCGGCGGGGGGCTGAGGACCGGGGAGCTGTTTTTT
TRBD1	TRBV6-5	few	TRBJ2-3	CANRDSNTDTQYF	TGTGCCAACCGGGACAGCAACACAGATACGCAGTATTTT
TRBD1	TRBV24-1	few	TRBJ2-6	CATSDAGGSRANVLTF	TGTGCCACCAGTGACGCAGGGGGCTCTCGGGCCAACGTCCTGACTTTC
NA	TRBV6-5	NA	TRBJ2-3	CASRKGVDTQYF	TGTGCCAGCAGAAAGGGAGTAGATACGCAGTATTTT